Following are 3 T cell receptor beta chains from one sample sequenced in a study of identical twins. TCRdb analysed the 5' RACE reads with MiXCR anew, one entry per CDR3 protein. The sample lists 1.5 million to 2 million distinct CDR3 sequences, less than 40% occurring once. The material sequenced was cord blood. These TCRs come from a newborn girl in good health.

This clonotype was recorded once. The J gene is TRBJ2-5, the V gene TRBV24-1; tentative D call: TRBD2 (6 bases). From germline, CDR1 is KGHDR and CDR2 SFDVKD. The CDR3 runs to 14 residues. The V end was cut by 3 bases, the J end by 2 bases, with 9 bases between. The CDR3 DNA is TGTGCCACCAGTGATAGGGACTCTCAAGAGACCCAGTACTTC. Translating gives CATSDRDSQETQYF.

The chain has TRBV2 and TRBJ2-7, with a possible D match to TRBD2 (6 bases). The germline V and J ends were trimmed by 4 bases and 10 bases, with 17 bases remaining between them. The CDR3 is 13 residues long. Germline-derived CDR1 and CDR2 are SNHLY and FYNNEI. CDR3 nucleotides: TGTGCCAGCAGTGCGGGGGAGACTAGTCTCCAGTACTTC. Its protein is CASSAGETSLQYF.

J is TRBJ2-5 and V is TRBV27, with D perhaps assigned TRBD1 or TRBD2 (5 bases each). V was shortened by 8 bases and J by 11 bases, with 27 bases between the two germline ends. The CDR3 sequence is 15 residues long. In germline, CDR1 is MNHEY, CDR2 SMNVEV (reference sequence). The CDR3 DNA follows: TGTGCCAGCGGGCCGGGACGGGAAGTTTGGTTGGAGCAGTACTTC. Translation gives CASGPGREVWLEQYF.